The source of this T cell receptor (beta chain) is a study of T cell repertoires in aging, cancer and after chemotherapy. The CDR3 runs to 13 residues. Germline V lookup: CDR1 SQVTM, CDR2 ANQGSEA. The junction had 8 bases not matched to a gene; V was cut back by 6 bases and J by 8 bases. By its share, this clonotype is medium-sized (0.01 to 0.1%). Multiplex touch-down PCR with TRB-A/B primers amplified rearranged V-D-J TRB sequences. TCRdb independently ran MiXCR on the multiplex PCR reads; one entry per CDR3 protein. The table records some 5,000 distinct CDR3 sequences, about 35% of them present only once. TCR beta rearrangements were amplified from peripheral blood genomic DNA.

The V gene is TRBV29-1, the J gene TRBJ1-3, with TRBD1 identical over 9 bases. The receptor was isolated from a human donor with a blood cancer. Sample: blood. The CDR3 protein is CSVAGQGLDTIYF. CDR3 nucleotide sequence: TGCAGCGTGGCGGGACAGGGCTTGGACACCATATATTTT.